The 17 T cell receptor beta chains given below trace back to one sample, sequenced in a study of human T cells and chemical hapten exposure. Time point in this sample: patch test 1, 2 weeks after DPC sensitization. Documented treatment: therapeutic diphenylcyclopropenone sensitization with weekly scalp DPC. MiXCR was run by TCRdb on the RACE reads, yielding one entry per CDR3 protein. The data hold 79,000 or so distinct CDR3 sequences, with around 10% observed a single time. This material consisted of whole blood, taken in connection with sensitization to the hapten diphenylcyclopropenone (DPC). These receptor sequences come from a woman aged 45-65 years with alopecia areata. Some clones in this sample may be carry-over from other donors' samples.

This clonotype occurred a few times. The chain joins TRBV29-1 to TRBJ2-1, with TRBD2 matching over 7 bases. Trimming removed 1 base from V and 7 bases from J; junction bases left unmatched: 7. CDR1 SQVTM and CDR2 ANQGSEA come from the germline V gene. This CDR3 region has 14 residues. The CDR3 is CSVEGTRPTNEQFF. CDR3 in DNA: TGCAGCGTTGAAGGGACTAGACCTACGAATGAGCAGTTCTTC.

The genes are TRBV20-1 and TRBJ1-1, with no clear D. Trimming pared 6 bases from V and 1 base from J, leaving 12 bases between. The CDR3 is 13 amino acids. CDR1 and CDR2 from the germline V gene are DFQATT and SNEGSKA (reference sequence). The CDR3 protein is CSARGAGNTEAFF. DNA of the CDR3: TGCAGTGCCCGAGGCGCAGGGAACACTGAAGCTTTCTTT.

This clonotype was detected ten times or more. The rearrangement joins TRBV7-2 to TRBJ2-3; TRBD2 matches 10 bases. This CDR3 has 17 amino acids. V shed 7 bases, J shed 0 bases, and the junction held 10 bases outside the gene matches. From germline, CDR1 is SGHTA and CDR2 FQGNSA. CDR3 coding DNA: TGTGCCAGCATAACCTCTAGCGGGAGAGGTAGCACAGATACGCAGTATTTT. Amino acids: CASITSSGRGSTDTQYF.

There are a few counts of this clonotype. The rearrangement joins TRBV5-1 to TRBJ2-5, with 9 nucleotides matching TRBD1. Losses at the gene ends were 4 bases for V and 5 bases for J; bases not matched to a gene: 3. CDR3 length: 13 residues. Germline-derived CDR1 and CDR2 are SGHRS and YFSETQ. The CDR3 sequence: CASSKGTGETQYF. Written as DNA, the CDR3 is TGCGCCAGCAGCAAAGGGACAGGGGAGACCCAGTACTTC.

The genes are TRBV11-3 and TRBJ2-2; 8 nucleotides agree with TRBD2. With 5 bases clipped from V and 9 bases from J, the junction kept 14 bases outside the gene matches. CDR1 and CDR2 from the germline V gene are SGHNT and YENEEA. The CDR3 runs to 16 residues. The CDR3 nucleotides are TGTGCCAGCAGCCGTGACCCCGGGACTAGTCTTAGGGAGCTGTTTTTT. Amino acids: CASSRDPGTSLRELFF.

This clonotype came up a few times. V usage is TRBV3-1 and J usage is TRBJ1-4; D ambiguous. Germline CDR1 reads LGHDT; CDR2 reads YNNKEL (reference sequence). Trimming cost V 1 base and J 0 bases, with 6 bases left between them. The CDR3 has 15 residues. The CDR3 sequence: CASSQAGSTNEKLFF. The CDR3 DNA is TGTGCCAGCAGCCAAGCAGGTTCAACTAATGAAAAACTGTTTTTT.

The genes are TRBV6-2 or TRBV6-3 and TRBJ1-6, with 8 bases that match TRBD1. V lost 4 bases and J lost 10; bases outside the gene matches: 3. Germline lookup yields CDR1 MNHEY and CDR2 SVGEGT. The CDR3 loop spans 13 amino acids. This chain's CDR3 is CASSSDRESPLHF. The DNA of the CDR3 is TGTGCCAGCAGTTCGGACAGGGAATCACCCCTCCACTTT.

The chain is built from TRBV7-6 and TRBJ2-3; D gene unclear. Trimming shortened V by 5 bases and J by 2 bases, and 5 bases separated the two germline ends. Looked up from germline, CDR1 is SGHVS and CDR2 is FNYEAQ. CDR3 length equals 12 residues. The chain's CDR3 is CASSPHTDTQYF. CDR3 in DNA: TGTGCCAGCAGCCCTCACACAGATACGCAGTATTTT.

This clonotype was counted ten times or more. The V call is TRBV12-3 or TRBV12-4, the J call TRBJ2-1; TRBD1 agrees at 7 bases. Trimming took 6 bases from V and 0 from J; bases not matched to a gene: 5. The CDR3 has 15 residues. The CDR3 loop is CASRDRTASYNEQFF. The CDR3 DNA reads as TGTGCCAGCAGGGACAGGACAGCCTCCTACAATGAGCAGTTCTTC.

This clonotype was detected a few times. The genes are TRBV20-1 and TRBJ2-7, with TRBD1 matching 7 bases. This CDR3 spans 12 amino acids. The germline V gene encodes CDR1 DFQATT and CDR2 SNEGSKA (reference sequence). Germline trimming cut 7 bases from V and 3 bases from J; bases unmatched to any gene: 6. CDR3 region: CSGRDRDYEQYF. Here the CDR3 DNA reads TGCAGTGGCCGGGACAGAGACTACGAGCAGTACTTC.

Ten or more counts support this clonotype. The chain has TRBV7-2 and TRBJ2-6; D might be TRBD1 (7 bases). Trimming shortened V by 4 bases and J by 1 base, and 11 bases separated the two germline ends. The CDR3 consists of 16 residues. Germline assignment: CDR1 SGHTA and CDR2 FQGNSA. The CDR3 DNA follows: TGTGCCAGCAGCTCCCAGGGGGGTTCTGGGGCCAACGTCCTGACTTTC. This codes for CASSSQGGSGANVLTF.

This chain joins TRBV20-1 and TRBJ2-1; tentative D call: TRBD2 (6 bases). Germline loops: CDR1 DFQATT, CDR2 SNEGSKA (reference sequence). The CDR3 has 14 residues. Deletions cut 2 bases from V and 6 bases from J, with 14 bases between. CDR3 nucleotides: TGCAGTGCTAGACGGGGCGGGATGTTCAATGAGCAGTTCTTC. Its translation is CSARRGGMFNEQFF.

This clonotype turned up a few times. The V gene is TRBV6-2 or TRBV6-3, the J gene TRBJ2-1; D is unresolved. Trimming stripped 0 bases from V and 4 bases from J, with 10 bases between. Germline V gene lookup returns CDR1 MNHEY and CDR2 SVGEGT. The CDR3 covers 15 residues. The CDR3 DNA is TGTGCCAGCAGTTACTCCACAGCCCTATACAATGAGCAGTTCTTC. Amino acids: CASSYSTALYNEQFF.

This clonotype was found a few times. Here the CDR3 reads CSARDSTSGRYEQYF. The CDR3 bases are TGCAGTGCTAGAGATTCCACTAGCGGGAGGTACGAGCAGTACTTC. This sequence joins TRBV20-1 and TRBJ2-7, with 12 nucleotides matching TRBD2. V lost 0 bases to trimming and J lost 4 bases; unmatched junction nucleotides: 4. This CDR3 is built from 15 residues. Germline CDR1 DFQATT, CDR2 SNEGSKA (reference sequence).

This clonotype was counted between two and nine times. The chain has TRBV11-2 and TRBJ2-3, with D unclear. CDR1 SGHAT and CDR2 FQNNGV come from the germline V gene. The CDR3 contains 14 residues. V was cut by 3 bases and J by 2 bases, with 9 bases left in between. The CDR3 region has the DNA TGTGCCAGCAGCTTTAACCCCGCCACAGATACGCAGTATTTT. It is translated as CASSFNPATDTQYF.

This clonotype has a handful of counts. This rearrangement joins TRBV27 to TRBJ1-6; D call uncertain. CDR3 length: 17 residues. Germline CDR1 is MNHEY and CDR2 is SMNVEV (reference sequence). V gave up 2 bases and J gave up 0 bases, with 11 bases separating them. CDR3 coding DNA: TGTGCCAGCAGTTTACTGCCGCCTAGCTCCTATAATTCACCCCTCCACTTT. Amino acid sequence: CASSLLPPSSYNSPLHF.

The rearrangement uses TRBV6-5 and TRBJ2-3, with D uncertain. This CDR3 contains 13 residues. Germline V CDR1 and CDR2: MNHEY, SVGAGI. The germline V and J ends were trimmed by 7 bases and 2 bases, with 10 bases remaining between them. The CDR3, as DNA: TGTGCCAGCACCGGTTGGGTCACAGATACGCAGTATTTT. It is translated as CASTGWVTDTQYF.